Shown below are 28 T cell receptor beta chains from a single sample sequenced in a study of blood T cell repertoires in COVID-19. Produced via immunoSEQ multiplex PCR; TCRdb's table is partial and in-frame only. The data hold tens of thousands of clones, with around 87% observed a single time. Sequenced sample: peripheral blood. Source of these receptors: a man aged 60 to 69 with active COVID-19.

J is TRBJ2-7 and V is TRBV10-1, with D possibly matching TRBD2 (6 bases). From germline, CDR1 is WNHNN and CDR2 SYGVQD (reference sequence). CDR3 length equals 11 residues. Trimming shortened V by 5 bases and J by 5 bases, and 7 bases separated the two germline ends. The CDR3, as DNA: TGCGCCAGCAGTTCGGGGGACGAGCAGTACTTC. This gives the protein CASSSGDEQYF.

V and J are TRBV28 and TRBJ1-1; tentative D call: TRBD1 (6 bases). CDR1 MDHEN and CDR2 SYDVKM come from the germline V gene. This CDR3 region has 14 residues. V dropped 3 bases and J dropped 3 bases, with 11 bases sitting between them. The CDR3 protein is CASSLRTEYTEAFF. The CDR3 DNA follows: TGTGCCAGCAGTTTGAGGACAGAGTACACTGAAGCTTTCTTT.

The rearrangement uses TRBV21-1 and TRBJ2-7; the D call in the table, TRBD1, was not verified against the DNA. TRBV21-1 is noted as a pseudogene. The CDR3 is 12 residues long. The CDR3 DNA reads as TGTGCCAGAAAGACAGGGGCGAACGAGCAGTACTTC. Its translation is CARKTGANEQYF.

This clone has more than one count but fewer than ten. The rearrangement joins TRBV11-2 to TRBJ1-5; the D is unclear. The V gene's germline CDR1 is SGHAT and CDR2 FQNNGV. With 1 base removed from V and 5 bases from J, the gap between germline ends came to 12 bases. The CDR3 spans 15 residues. The chain's CDR3 is CASSLGAGSYQPQHF. In nucleotides, the CDR3 is TGTGCCAGCAGCTTAGGAGCCGGTTCATATCAGCCCCAGCATTTT.

DNA of the CDR3: TGTGCCAGCAGCTTAGTGCTAGCGGGGGTGGAGACCCAGTACTTC. Its protein is CASSLVLAGVETQYF. V gene TRBV7-9 combines with J gene TRBJ2-5; 10 nucleotides agree with TRBD2. Germline-derived CDR1 and CDR2 are SEHNR and FQNEAQ (reference sequence). This CDR3 region has 15 residues. Trimming took 1 base from V and 5 from J; bases not matched to a gene: 4.

This chain uses TRBV7-9 with TRBJ2-7; the match to TRBD2 covers 10 bases. Germline V gene data show CDR1 as SEHNR and CDR2 as FQNEAQ (reference sequence). This CDR3 has 15 amino acids. With V trimmed by 5 bases and J by 5 bases, 9 bases remained unmatched. CDR3 DNA sequence: TGTGCCAGCAGCCTCCCACTAGCGGGGTTGAACGAGCAGTACTTC. Amino acids: CASSLPLAGLNEQYF.

V and J are TRBV6-5 and TRBJ2-3; 9 bases are shared with TRBD1. The CDR3 contains 15 residues. Germline assignment: CDR1 MNHEY and CDR2 SVGAGI. V lost 6 bases to trimming and J lost 7 bases; unmatched junction nucleotides: 11. The CDR3 sequence is CASRPPGQGFYTQYF. The CDR3 DNA sequence: TGTGCCAGCAGGCCCCCGGGACAGGGTTTTTATACGCAGTATTTT.

The rearrangement uses TRBV4-2 and TRBJ2-7; 8 nucleotides match TRBD2. Germline values: CDR1 LGHNA, CDR2 YNFKEQ. CDR3 size: 16 residues. Germline trimming cut 4 bases from V and 6 bases from J; bases unmatched to any gene: 14. The CDR3 nucleotides read TGTGCCAGCAGCCCCCGCGCGCGGGGGGCATTTAGCGAGCAGTACTTC. Its protein product is CASSPRARGAFSEQYF.

This chain links TRBV29-1 with TRBJ1-2; D is uncertain. This CDR3 contains 12 residues. With 3 bases removed from V and 4 bases from J, the gap between germline ends came to 9 bases. Germline CDR1 reads SQVTM; CDR2 reads ANQGSEA. The CDR3 DNA is TGCAGCGTTGAGAGGGATTTCTATGGCTACACCTTC. It specifies CSVERDFYGYTF.

CDR3 protein: CASSEARLSRANYGYTF. In DNA form, the CDR3 reads TGTGCCAGCAGTGAAGCGCGGCTGTCACGCGCTAACTATGGCTACACCTTC. The chain joins TRBV6-1 to TRBJ1-2; D is unclear. Looked up from germline, CDR1 is MNHNS and CDR2 is SASEGT. CDR3 length equals 17 residues. Trimming left V 0 bases short and J 0 bases short, with 14 bases between.

The chain is built from TRBV7-9 and TRBJ1-2; D unresolved. Per germline, CDR1 SEHNR and CDR2 FQNEAQ (reference sequence). The CDR3 loop spans 14 amino acids. The V end lost 5 bases, the J end lost 2 bases, and 12 bases lay between the germline ends. CDR3 sequence: CASSPLAVNYGYTF. The CDR3, as DNA: TGTGCCAGCAGCCCCCTAGCCGTGAACTATGGCTACACCTTC.

This clone was detected once. The rearrangement links TRBV3-1 (or the pseudogene TRBV3-2) to TRBJ1-3; unclear D gene. V lost 1 base, J lost 4 bases, and 11 bases lay in between. Germline V gene data show CDR1 as LGHDT and CDR2 as YNNKEL (reference sequence). The CDR3 is made up of 15 amino acids. CDR3 nucleotide sequence: TGTGCCAGCAGCCAAGCGACTGTACAAGGAAACACCATATATTTT. Translating gives CASSQATVQGNTIYF.

This sequence joins TRBV7-3 and TRBJ2-5; D might be TRBD2 (5 bases). Trimming shortened V by 5 bases and J by 4 bases, and 11 bases separated the two germline ends. The CDR3 has 13 residues. Germline V gene sequence: CDR1 SGHTA, CDR2 FQGTGA. The CDR3 DNA is TGTGCCAGCAGCCGACGCCGGGGAGAGACCCAGTACTTC. As protein: CASSRRRGETQYF. Full variable domain (rest looked up from reference TRBV7-3 and TRBJ2-5): GAGVSQTPSNKVTEKGKYVELRCDPISGHTALYWYRQSLGQGPEFLIYFQGTGAADDSGLPNDRFFAVRPEGSVSTLKIQRTERGDSAVYLCASSRRRGETQYFGPGTRLLVL.

The chain joins TRBV5-4 to TRBJ2-7; TRBD2 is a possible D gene (5 bases). Trimming cost V 0 bases and J 4 bases, with 11 bases left between them. Germline V gene data show CDR1 as SGHNT and CDR2 as YYREEE (reference sequence). The CDR3 has 14 residues. CDR3 nucleotides: TGTGCCAGCAGCTTGGCAGGACTGAAATACGAGCAGTACTTC. This codes for CASSLAGLKYEQYF.

This chain uses TRBV7-2 with TRBJ2-1; 7 bases align to TRBD2. Germline CDR1 reads SGHTA; CDR2 reads FQGNSA. This CDR3 comprises 14 residues. V dropped 2 bases and J dropped 6; count of bases not matched to a gene: 4. CDR3 DNA: TGTGCCAGCAGCTTACAGGGAGGGGTCAATGAGCAGTTCTTC. As protein: CASSLQGGVNEQFF. Drawing the rest from reference TRBV7-2 and TRBJ2-1, the complete variable domain is GAGVSQSPSNKVTEKGKDVELRCDPISGHTALYWYRQSLGQGLEFLIYFQGNSAPDKSGLPSDRFSAERTGGSVSTLTIQRTQQEDSAVYLCASSLQGGVNEQFFGPGTRLTVL.

This clone has just one count. V is TRBV3-1 (or the pseudogene TRBV3-2) and J is TRBJ2-1; TRBD2 matches at 14 bases. With 4 bases clipped from V and 9 bases from J, the junction kept 8 bases outside the gene matches. From germline, CDR1 is LGHDT and CDR2 YNNKEL (reference sequence). This CDR3 is built from 16 residues. The CDR3 here is CASSRRDGLAGGEQFF. The CDR3 DNA reads TGTGCCAGCAGCCGAAGAGACGGACTAGCGGGGGGTGAGCAGTTCTTC.

This clone showed up just once. For the CDR3, the DNA is TGTGCCAGTATCGACGGGGATTGGGATGAGCAGTTCTTC. Its protein product is CASIDGDWDEQFF. The V and J genes are TRBV19 and TRBJ2-1; maybe TRBD2 (5 bases). This CDR3 contains 13 residues. Trimming removed 7 bases at V and 8 bases at J, with 15 bases between. CDR1 and CDR2 (germline): LNHDA, SQIVND (reference sequence). Full variable domain (remainder filled in from reference TRBV19 and TRBJ2-1): DGGITQSPKYLFRKEGQNVTLSCEQNLNHDAMYWYRQDPGQGLRLIYYSQIVNDFQKGDIAEGYSVSREKKESFPLTVTSAQKNPTAFYLCASIDGDWDEQFFGPGTRLTVL.

This clone occurred once. The V and J genes are TRBV15 and TRBJ1-4, with D possibly TRBD1 on 6 matching bases. Germline V gene sequence: CDR1 LNHNV, CDR2 YYDKDF (reference sequence). This CDR3 comprises 17 residues. Trimming took 0 bases from V and 4 from J, leaving 15 bases between them. The CDR3 protein is CATSRDGGALSNEKLFF. CDR3 in DNA: TGTGCCACCAGCAGAGATGGGGGGGCGCTTAGTAATGAAAAACTGTTTTTT.

The J gene is TRBJ2-2, the V gene TRBV19; 9 bases agree with TRBD1. J gave up 5 bases and V 10 bases, and 5 bases lay outside the gene matches. Germline loops: CDR1 LNHDA, CDR2 SQIVND (reference sequence). This CDR3 is 13 amino acids long. The CDR3 here is CATRDRVTGELFF. CDR3 bases: TGTGCCACCAGGGACAGGGTGACCGGGGAGCTGTTTTTT.

This sequence joins TRBV5-1 and TRBJ1-2, with D maybe TRBD1 (5 bases). This CDR3 comprises 14 residues. Looked up from germline, CDR1 is SGHRS and CDR2 is YFSETQ. V was trimmed by 4 bases and J by 13 bases, leaving 23 bases between them. CDR3 in DNA: TGCGCCAGCAGCACCGGAACGACAGCCTTGGTGAGCACCTTC. Its protein is CASSTGTTALVSTF.

This rearrangement joins TRBV7-8 to TRBJ2-7; the match to TRBD1 covers 9 bases. The J segment lost 4 bases and the V segment lost 3 bases, leaving 7 bases of the junction unmatched. The CDR3 covers 15 residues. Germline-derived CDR1 and CDR2 are SGHVS and FQNEAQ. This CDR3 is CASSFALGQGYEQYF. CDR3 coding DNA: TGTGCCAGCAGCTTTGCGCTTGGACAGGGGTACGAGCAGTACTTC.

This chain joins TRBV30 and TRBJ1-1, with 9 bases lining up with TRBD1. V lost 1 base and J lost 4; bases outside the gene matches: 1. CDR1 is GTSNPN, CDR2 SVGIG, per germline (reference sequence). The CDR3 has 13 amino acids. The CDR3 bases are TGTGCCTGGAGTGAACAGGGGGCCACTGAAGCTTTCTTT. Its protein product is CAWSEQGATEAFF.

Notes on this clone: A junction end diverges from the germline sequence, so it may reflect a read error. J is TRBJ1-1 and V is TRBV7-7, with TRBD1 matching over 9 bases. CDR1 is SSHAT and CDR2 is FNYEAQ in the germline V gene (reference sequence). This CDR3 contains 17 residues. The CDR3 DNA is TGTGCTAGCAGACTACCCGGGACAGGGAGGGGGAACACTGAAGCTTTCTTT. It translates to CASRLPGTGRGNTEAFF.

The chain combines TRBV3-1 (or the pseudogene TRBV3-2) with TRBJ2-5; 10 positions match TRBD2. With V trimmed by 1 base and J by 6 bases, 14 bases remained unmatched. The CDR3 consists of 18 residues. CDR1 is LGHDT and CDR2 is YNNKEL in the germline V gene (reference sequence). The CDR3 sequence is CASSQGASGGAFIKTQYF. CDR3 sequence (DNA): TGTGCCAGCAGCCAAGGAGCAAGCGGGGGGGCCTTTATAAAGACCCAGTACTTC.

The chain couples TRBV12-3 or TRBV12-4 to TRBJ1-5; D gene uncertain. Trimming pared 9 bases from V and 0 bases from J, leaving 9 bases between. This CDR3 is built from 13 residues. The CDR3, as DNA: TGTGCCAGTTGTAGACATAGCAATCAGCCCCAGCATTTT. It translates to CASCRHSNQPQHF.

This sequence joins TRBV5-4 and TRBJ2-2; 10 bases map to TRBD1. Germline V lookup: CDR1 SGHNT, CDR2 YYREEE (reference sequence). V shed 5 bases and J 6 bases; nucleotides not matched to a gene: 13. The CDR3 totals 17 residues. The CDR3 DNA sequence: TGTGCCAGCAGAGTTAATCCGGGACAGGGGTTGTCCGGGGAGCTGTTTTTT. Translated, it gives CASRVNPGQGLSGELFF.

This chain joins TRBV6-1 and TRBJ2-7; 8 bases map to TRBD1. This CDR3 is 15 amino acids long. Germline V CDR1 and CDR2: MNHNS, SASEGT. V dropped 3 bases and J dropped 3; count of bases not matched to a gene: 7. CDR3 DNA sequence: TGTGCCAGCAGTGACCCAGGGGGCTCAGTCTACGAGCAGTACTTC. Residues: CASSDPGGSVYEQYF.

The chain joins TRBV5-1 to TRBJ2-5; TRBD2 matches 9 bases. From germline, CDR1 is SGHRS and CDR2 YFSETQ. V dropped 5 bases and J dropped 5; count of bases not matched to a gene: 10. This CDR3 comprises 15 residues. The CDR3 sequence is CASSPAGGALETQYF. Here the CDR3 DNA reads TGCGCCAGCAGTCCCGCGGGGGGGGCCTTGGAGACCCAGTACTTC.